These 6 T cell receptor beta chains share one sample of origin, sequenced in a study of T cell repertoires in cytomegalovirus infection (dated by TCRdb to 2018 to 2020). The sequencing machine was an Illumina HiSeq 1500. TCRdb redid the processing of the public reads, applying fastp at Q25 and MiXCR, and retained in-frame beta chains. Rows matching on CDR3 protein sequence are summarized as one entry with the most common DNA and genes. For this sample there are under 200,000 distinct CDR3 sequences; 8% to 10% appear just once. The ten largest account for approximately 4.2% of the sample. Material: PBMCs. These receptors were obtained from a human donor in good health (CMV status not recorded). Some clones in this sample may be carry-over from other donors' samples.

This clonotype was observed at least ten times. In DNA, the CDR3 is TGTGCCAGCAGTTTCGGACAGGCAACTAATGAAAAACTGTTTTTT. Protein: CASSFGQATNEKLFF. V gene TRBV28 combines with J gene TRBJ1-4; 7 nucleotides match TRBD1. Germline CDR1 MDHEN, CDR2 SYDVKM. The CDR3 has 15 amino acids. V shed 3 bases, J shed 0 bases, and the junction held 1 base outside the gene matches.

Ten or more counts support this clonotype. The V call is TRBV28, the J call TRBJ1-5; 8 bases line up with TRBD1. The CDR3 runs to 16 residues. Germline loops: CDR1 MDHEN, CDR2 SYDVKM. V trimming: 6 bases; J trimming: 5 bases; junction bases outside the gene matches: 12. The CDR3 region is CASRLGRTGMYQPQHF. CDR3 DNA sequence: TGTGCCAGCAGACTTGGGAGGACAGGGATGTATCAGCCCCAGCATTTT.

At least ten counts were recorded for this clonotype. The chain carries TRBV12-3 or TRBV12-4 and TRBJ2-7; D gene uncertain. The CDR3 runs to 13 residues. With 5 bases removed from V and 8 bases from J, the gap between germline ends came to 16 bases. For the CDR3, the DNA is TGTGCCAGCAGTCCTAGTGGTGAAAACAAGCAGTACTTC. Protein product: CASSPSGENKQYF.

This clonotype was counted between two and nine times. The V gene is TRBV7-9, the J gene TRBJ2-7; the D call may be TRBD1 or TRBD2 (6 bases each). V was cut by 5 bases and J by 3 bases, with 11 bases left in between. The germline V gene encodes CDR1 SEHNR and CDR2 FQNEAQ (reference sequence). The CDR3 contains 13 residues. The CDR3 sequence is CASSRGGFYEQYF. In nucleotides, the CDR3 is TGTGCCAGCAGCAGAGGGGGGTTCTACGAGCAGTACTTC.

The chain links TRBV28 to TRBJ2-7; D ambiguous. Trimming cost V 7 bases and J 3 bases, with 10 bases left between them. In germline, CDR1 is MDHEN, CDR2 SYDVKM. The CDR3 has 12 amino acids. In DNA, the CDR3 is TGTGCCAGCACCCGGGCCGACTACGAGCAGTACTTC. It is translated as CASTRADYEQYF. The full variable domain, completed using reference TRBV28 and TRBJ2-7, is DVKVTQSSRYLVKRTGEKVFLECVQDMDHENMFWYRQDPGLGLRLIYFSYDVKMKEKGDIPEGYSVSREKKERFSLILESASTNQTSMYLCASTRADYEQYFGPGTRLTVT.

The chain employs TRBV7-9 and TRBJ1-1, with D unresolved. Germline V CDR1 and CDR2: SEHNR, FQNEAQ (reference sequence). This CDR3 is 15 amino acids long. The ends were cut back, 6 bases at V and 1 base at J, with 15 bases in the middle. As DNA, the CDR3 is TGTGCCAGCAGTCGACGACCGCCGTCGAACACTGAAGCTTTCTTT. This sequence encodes CASSRRPPSNTEAFF.